These 22 T cell receptor beta chains came from one sample sequenced in a study of Graves' ophthalmopathy and Graves' hyperthyroidism. RNA served as the template for amplifying TCR beta CDR3 regions. Second-round multiplex PCR came after a first-round RT-PCR that employed HTBI primers. Via MiXCR, TCRdb re-called the multiplex PCR reads, giving one row per CDR3 protein. This table holds around 1.1 million distinct CDR3 sequences, about 38% found once. The sequenced material came from peripheral blood or thyroid tissue (not recorded which). These receptors originate from an adult man with Graves' hyperthyroidism.

The genes are TRBV2 and TRBJ1-4, with D possibly matching TRBD1 (6 bases). There are 15 residues in the CDR3. The ends were cut back, 6 bases at V and 6 bases at J, with 17 bases in the middle. Germline values: CDR1 SNHLY, CDR2 FYNNEI. In DNA, the CDR3 is TGTGCCAGCAGCGGACAGCCGGAGGAGCATGAAAAACTGTTTTTT. Translating gives CASSGQPEEHEKLFF.

V is TRBV28 and J is TRBJ2-5, with D possibly matching TRBD1 (5 bases). Trimming pared 6 bases from V and 10 bases from J, leaving 15 bases between. The CDR3 length is 12 residues. Germline lookup yields CDR1 MDHEN and CDR2 SYDVKM. The CDR3 is CASSPPRVGQYF. The CDR3 nucleotides read TGTGCCAGCAGCCCCCCCAGGGTCGGCCAGTACTTC. The complete variable domain, with remaining parts taken from reference TRBV28 and TRBJ2-5, reads DVKVTQSSRYLVKRTGEKVFLECVQDMDHENMFWYRQDPGLGLRLIYFSYDVKMKEKGDIPEGYSVSREKKERFSLILESASTNQTSMYLCASSPPRVGQYFGPGTRLLVL.

This clonotype has just one count. Its ends do not fully match the called genes, so a read error is possible. This chain joins TRBV10-3 and TRBJ2-7; 9 bases match TRBD1. The CDR3 is 15 residues long. Germline CDR1 reads ENHRY; CDR2 reads SYGVKD. DNA of the CDR3: TGTGCCAGCAGTTTCGTTGGGACAGGGACATACGAGCAGTACTTC. Protein sequence: CASSFVGTGTYEQYF.

This clonotype appeared a few times. The CDR3, as DNA: TGTGCCAGCAGTTACTCGAAAACCGGCGAGCAGTACTTC. Translated, it gives CASSYSKTGEQYF. The chain couples TRBV6-5 to TRBJ2-7; D ambiguous. Germline V gene sequence: CDR1 MNHEY, CDR2 SVGAGI. There are 13 residues in the CDR3. Trimming took 0 bases from V and 6 from J, leaving 9 bases between them.

This clonotype has a count of ten or more. Germline and junction disagree at one end, which may indicate a read error. The CDR3: CASNLRQGDVSGYTF. The CDR3 DNA reads as TGTGCCAGCAACTTACGGCAAGGGGACGTCAGTGGCTACACCTTC. The chain recombines TRBV7-2 with TRBJ1-2; D perhaps matches TRBD1 (5 bases). This CDR3 comprises 15 residues. Germline V gives CDR1 SGHTA, CDR2 FQGNSA. The full variable domain, its missing parts supplied by reference TRBV7-2 and TRBJ1-2, is GAGVSQSPSNKVTEKGKDVELRCDPISGHTALYWYRQSLGQGLEFLIYFQGNSAPDKSGLPSDRFSAERTGGSVSTLTIQRTQQEDSAVYLCASNLRQGDVSGYTFGSGTRLTVV.

This clonotype was detected many times. The V and J genes are TRBV5-1 and TRBJ2-6; D not certain. Germline values: CDR1 SGHRS, CDR2 YFSETQ. The CDR3 contains 15 residues. V was clipped by 2 bases and J by 0 bases, with 6 bases between them. This chain's CDR3 is CASSFFGSGANVLTF. The CDR3, as DNA: TGCGCCAGCAGCTTTTTTGGCTCTGGGGCCAACGTCCTGACTTTC.

This clonotype was seen repeatedly, ten times or more. This chain links TRBV27 with TRBJ1-2, with D possibly matching TRBD1 (6 bases). This CDR3 comprises 13 residues. CDR1 and CDR2 from the germline V gene are MNHEY and SMNVEV (reference sequence). V lost 6 bases and J 4 bases, leaving 12 bases between the germline ends. CDR3 bases: TGTGCCAGCAGCCACAGGGTGACCTATGGCTACACCTTC. It specifies CASSHRVTYGYTF.

This clonotype showed up many times. V is TRBV12-3 or TRBV12-4 and J is TRBJ2-7, with a possible D match to TRBD2 (6 bases). The CDR3 consists of 14 residues. Trimming cost V 6 bases and J 1 base, with 13 bases left between them. This CDR3 reads CASREGLWSYEQYF. CDR3 DNA sequence: TGTGCCAGCAGGGAGGGATTGTGGTCCTACGAGCAGTACTTC.

A few counts support this clonotype. The CDR3 region has the DNA TGCAGCTTAGGGCACGTGGAGACTGAAGCTTTCTTT. Encoded protein: CSLGHVETEAFF. The chain couples TRBV29-1 to TRBJ1-1; D is ambiguous. The CDR3 runs 12 residues. CDR1 and CDR2 (germline): SQVTM, ANQGSEA. Trimming left V 8 bases short and J 5 bases short, with 15 bases between.

This clonotype was counted only a few times. The gene calls are TRBV28 and TRBJ2-5; 7 nucleotides match TRBD1. The CDR3 loop spans 14 amino acids. In germline, CDR1 is MDHEN, CDR2 SYDVKM. V lost 10 bases, J lost 5 bases, and 13 bases stayed unmatched. The CDR3 loop reads CATRQGGLDETQYF. The CDR3 DNA reads TGTGCCACCAGACAGGGCGGTCTCGACGAGACCCAGTACTTC.

V is TRBV7-2 and J is TRBJ2-7; tentatively, D is TRBD1 or TRBD2 (6 bases each). The germline CDR1 and CDR2 sequences are SGHTA and FQGNSA. The CDR3 sequence is 14 residues long. Trimming removed 5 bases at V and 5 bases at J, with 16 bases between. Written as DNA, the CDR3 is TGTGCCAGCAGCCCTCGGTGGGGGGCTAACGAGCAGTACTTC. This translates into CASSPRWGANEQYF.

The chain links TRBV11-2 to TRBJ2-6, with D possibly TRBD2 on 5 matching bases. The germline CDR1 and CDR2 sequences are SGHAT and FQNNGV. This CDR3 has 19 residues. V dropped 1 base and J dropped 0 bases, with 16 bases sitting between them. The CDR3 DNA reads as TGTGCCAGCAGCTTAGGGAGCTTTTGGGAGCGCTCTGGGGCCAACGTCCTGACTTTC. This codes for CASSLGSFWERSGANVLTF.

This chain links TRBV7-2 with TRBJ2-3, with D maybe TRBD1 (7 bases). The CDR3 is made up of 13 amino acids. Germline V CDR1 and CDR2: SGHTA, FQGNSA. V was cut by 5 bases and J by 6 bases, with 12 bases left in between. As DNA, the CDR3 is TGTGCCAGCAGCCCCCAGGGGGGCGATACGCAGTATTTT. This encodes CASSPQGGDTQYF.

This clonotype was recorded at least ten times. This CDR3 is CASSPGLGGIETQYF. The CDR3, as DNA: TGCGCCAGCAGCCCAGGACTAGGGGGGATAGAGACCCAGTACTTC. V and J are TRBV4-1 and TRBJ2-5; D might be TRBD2 (7 bases). The CDR3 consists of 15 residues. The V gene lost 4 bases and the J gene lost 4 bases, with 16 bases spanning the gap. The V gene's germline CDR1 is MGHRA and CDR2 YSYEKL.

This clonotype was seen ten or more times. The chain employs TRBV11-2 and TRBJ2-7; TRBD2 matches at 13 bases. Trimming took 4 bases from V and 6 from J; bases not matched to a gene: 9. The CDR3 extends over 16 amino acids. Germline V gene lookup returns CDR1 SGHAT and CDR2 FQNNGV. The CDR3 protein is CASSSRATSGRPEQYF. The CDR3 nucleotides read TGTGCCAGCAGCTCGAGAGCGACTAGCGGGAGGCCCGAGCAGTACTTC.

This clonotype has a handful of counts. The CDR3 loop is CASSEPDSGGYTF. The DNA for the CDR3 is TGCGCCAGCAGTGAGCCGGACAGTGGTGGCTACACCTTC. The chain carries TRBV10-2 and TRBJ1-2; tentative D call: TRBD1 (6 bases). The V end lost 2 bases, the J end lost 7 bases, and 11 bases lay between the germline ends. CDR1 is WSHSY and CDR2 is SAAADI in the germline V gene. This CDR3 has 13 residues.

This clonotype came up many times. The V gene is TRBV20-1, the J gene TRBJ1-5; 7 nucleotides match TRBD1. The V segment lost 4 bases and the J segment 8 bases; nucleotides outside the gene matches: 8. CDR1 and CDR2 from the germline V gene are DFQATT and SNEGSKA (reference sequence). The CDR3 loop spans 13 amino acids. CDR3 protein: CSAIDRDNKPQHF. The DNA of the CDR3 is TGCAGTGCTATCGACAGGGACAACAAGCCCCAGCATTTT.

The gene calls are TRBV29-1 and TRBJ1-4; no firm D call. CDR1 SQVTM and CDR2 ANQGSEA come from the germline V gene. This CDR3 comprises 12 residues. V dropped 4 bases and J dropped 7 bases, with 10 bases sitting between them. The chain's CDR3 is CSVGGGPEKLFF. The CDR3 nucleotides are TGCAGCGTTGGTGGCGGCCCTGAAAAACTGTTTTTT.

This chain connects TRBV6-5 to TRBJ2-7; 8 bases line up with TRBD1. Trimming cost V 10 bases and J 2 bases; bases outside gene matches: 19. From germline, CDR1 is MNHEY and CDR2 SVGAGI. The CDR3 is 17 residues long. In nucleotides, the CDR3 is TGTGCCACCCTTACCACCAGACCGACAGGGGCAACCTACGAGCAGTACTTC. This translates into CATLTTRPTGATYEQYF.

This clonotype was counted ten times or more. V usage is TRBV5-1 and J usage is TRBJ2-2; either TRBD1 or TRBD2 may fit D (5 bases each). Germline values: CDR1 SGHRS, CDR2 YFSETQ. CDR3 length: 18 residues. Trimming took off 4 bases at V and 7 bases at J, with 26 bases between the two ends. The CDR3 nucleotides read TGCGCCAGCAGCACCGCAACGGGCAGGGACCATCGCATCGGGGAGCTGTTTTTT. Amino acids: CASSTATGRDHRIGELFF.

This rearrangement joins TRBV4-3 to TRBJ1-1; D unclear. Germline V gives CDR1 LGHNA, CDR2 YSLEER. V was trimmed by 0 bases and J by 0 bases, leaving 14 bases between them. This CDR3 has 17 residues. The CDR3 sequence: CASSQDRFGSVNTEAFF. The DNA of the CDR3 is TGCGCCAGCAGCCAAGATAGATTCGGGTCGGTGAACACTGAAGCTTTCTTT.

The chain joins TRBV10-3 to TRBJ2-7; D is perhaps TRBD1 (6 bases). The germline V gene has CDR1 ENHRY and CDR2 SYGVKD. V lost 6 bases to trimming and J lost 7 bases, with 10 bases between them. The CDR3 spans 11 residues. CDR3 region: CAIRSDREQYF. The CDR3 coding sequence is TGTGCCATCAGGTCCGACAGGGAGCAGTACTTC.